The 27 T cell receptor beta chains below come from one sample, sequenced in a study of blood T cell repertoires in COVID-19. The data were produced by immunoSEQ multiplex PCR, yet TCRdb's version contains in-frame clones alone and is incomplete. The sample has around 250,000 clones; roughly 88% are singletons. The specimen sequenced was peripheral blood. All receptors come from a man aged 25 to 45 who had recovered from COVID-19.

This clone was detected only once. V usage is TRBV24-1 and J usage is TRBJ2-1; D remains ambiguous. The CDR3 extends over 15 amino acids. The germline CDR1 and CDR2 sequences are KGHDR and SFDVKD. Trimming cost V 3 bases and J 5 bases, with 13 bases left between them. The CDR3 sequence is CATSDAPPLDNEQFF. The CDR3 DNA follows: TGTGCCACCAGTGATGCGCCACCCTTGGACAATGAGCAGTTCTTC.

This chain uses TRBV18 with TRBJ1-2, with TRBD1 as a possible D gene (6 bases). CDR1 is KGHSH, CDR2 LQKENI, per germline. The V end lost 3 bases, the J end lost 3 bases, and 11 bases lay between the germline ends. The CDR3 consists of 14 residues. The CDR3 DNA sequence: TGTGCCAGCTCACCTTCCGGGACACACTATGGCTACACCTTC. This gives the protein CASSPSGTHYGYTF. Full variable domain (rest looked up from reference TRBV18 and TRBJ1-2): NAGVMQNPRHLVRRRGQEARLRCSPMKGHSHVYWYRQLPEEGLKFMVYLQKENIIDESGMPKERFSAEFPKEGPSILRIQQVVRGDSAAYFCASSPSGTHYGYTFGSGTRLTVV.

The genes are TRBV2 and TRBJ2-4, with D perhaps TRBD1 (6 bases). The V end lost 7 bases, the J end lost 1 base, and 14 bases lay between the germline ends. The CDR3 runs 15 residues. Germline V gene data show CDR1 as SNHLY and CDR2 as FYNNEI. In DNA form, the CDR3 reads TGTGCCAGCACCCAGGGGTGGTTGGCCAAAAACATTCAGTACTTC. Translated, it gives CASTQGWLAKNIQYF.

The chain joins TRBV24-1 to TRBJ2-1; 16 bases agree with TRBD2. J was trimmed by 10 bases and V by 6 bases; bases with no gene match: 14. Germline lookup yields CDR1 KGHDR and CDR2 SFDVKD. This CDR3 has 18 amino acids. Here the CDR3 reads CATSPNTGTSGGGNEQFF. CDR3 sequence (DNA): TGTGCCACCAGTCCGAACACAGGGACTAGCGGGGGGGGGAACGAGCAGTTCTTC.

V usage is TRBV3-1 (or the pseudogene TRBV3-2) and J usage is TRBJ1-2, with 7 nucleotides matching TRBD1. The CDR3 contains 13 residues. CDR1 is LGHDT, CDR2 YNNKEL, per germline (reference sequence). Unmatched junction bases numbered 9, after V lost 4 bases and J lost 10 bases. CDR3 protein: CASSRGTDSYYTF. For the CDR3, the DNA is TGTGCCAGCAGCCGCGGGACAGATAGCTACTACACCTTC.

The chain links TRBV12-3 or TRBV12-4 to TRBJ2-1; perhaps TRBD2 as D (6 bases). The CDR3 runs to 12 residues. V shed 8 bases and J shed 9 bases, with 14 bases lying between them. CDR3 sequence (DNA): TGTGCCAGCCAGCCCCGGGGAGGTGAGCAGTTCTTC. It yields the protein CASQPRGGEQFF.

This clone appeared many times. The DNA of the CDR3 is TGCGCCAGCAGCCAAGGAAAGGAGTTTGATGAAGCTTTCTTT. Translated, it gives CASSQGKEFDEAFF. The rearrangement joins TRBV4-1 to TRBJ1-1; D uncertain. The germline gives CDR1 MGHRA, CDR2 YSYEKL. The CDR3 consists of 14 residues. V shed 1 base and J shed 7 bases, with 13 bases lying between them.

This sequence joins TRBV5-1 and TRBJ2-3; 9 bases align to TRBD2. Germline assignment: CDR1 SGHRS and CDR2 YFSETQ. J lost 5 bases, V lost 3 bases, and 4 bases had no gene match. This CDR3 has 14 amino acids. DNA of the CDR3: TGCGCCAGCAGCTCGGGACTAGCAGGAGATACGCAGTATTTT. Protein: CASSSGLAGDTQYF.

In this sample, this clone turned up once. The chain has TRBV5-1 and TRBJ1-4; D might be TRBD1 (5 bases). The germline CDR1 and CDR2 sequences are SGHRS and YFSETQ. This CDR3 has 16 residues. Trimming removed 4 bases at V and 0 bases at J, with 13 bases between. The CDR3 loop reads CASSQRGLATNEKLFF. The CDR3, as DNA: TGCGCCAGCAGCCAGCGGGGGTTGGCAACTAATGAAAAACTGTTTTTT.

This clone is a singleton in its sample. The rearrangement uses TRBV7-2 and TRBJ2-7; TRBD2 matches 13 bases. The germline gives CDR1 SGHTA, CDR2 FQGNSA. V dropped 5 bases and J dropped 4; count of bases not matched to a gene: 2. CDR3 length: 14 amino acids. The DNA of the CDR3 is TGTGCCAGCAGCCGGACTAGCGGGGGTTACGAGCAGTACTTC. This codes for CASSRTSGGYEQYF.

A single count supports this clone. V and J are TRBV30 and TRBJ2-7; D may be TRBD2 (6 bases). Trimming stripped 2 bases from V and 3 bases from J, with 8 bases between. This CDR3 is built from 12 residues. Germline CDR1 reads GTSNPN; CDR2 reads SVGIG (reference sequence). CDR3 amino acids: CAWSFGGYEQYF. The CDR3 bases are TGTGCCTGGAGTTTCGGGGGCTACGAGCAGTACTTC.

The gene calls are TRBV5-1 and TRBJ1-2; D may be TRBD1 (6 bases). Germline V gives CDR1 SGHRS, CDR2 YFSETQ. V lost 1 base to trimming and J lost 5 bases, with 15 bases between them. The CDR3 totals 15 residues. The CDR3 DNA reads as TGCGCCAGCAGCTTGAGGCAGGGGACGGAATATGGCTACACCTTC. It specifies CASSLRQGTEYGYTF.

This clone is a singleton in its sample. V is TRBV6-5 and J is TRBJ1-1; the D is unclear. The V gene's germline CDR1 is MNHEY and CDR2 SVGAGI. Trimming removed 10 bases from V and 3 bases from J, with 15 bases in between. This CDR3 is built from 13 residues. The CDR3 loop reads CATSFTDDTEAFF. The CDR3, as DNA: TGTGCCACCTCGTTCACAGACGACACTGAAGCTTTCTTT.

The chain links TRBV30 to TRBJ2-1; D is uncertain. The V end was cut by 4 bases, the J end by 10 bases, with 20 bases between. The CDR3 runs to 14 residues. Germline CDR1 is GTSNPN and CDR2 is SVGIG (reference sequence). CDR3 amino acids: CAWNFGWRMSEQFF. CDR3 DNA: TGTGCCTGGAATTTTGGTTGGAGAATGTCGGAGCAGTTCTTC.

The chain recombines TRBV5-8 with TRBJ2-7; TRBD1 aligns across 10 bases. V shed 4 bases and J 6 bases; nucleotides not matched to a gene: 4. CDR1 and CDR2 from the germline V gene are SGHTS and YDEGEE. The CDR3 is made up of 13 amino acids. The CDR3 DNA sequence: TGTGCCAGCAGCCCCGGGACAGGGGCCGAGCAGTACTTC. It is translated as CASSPGTGAEQYF.

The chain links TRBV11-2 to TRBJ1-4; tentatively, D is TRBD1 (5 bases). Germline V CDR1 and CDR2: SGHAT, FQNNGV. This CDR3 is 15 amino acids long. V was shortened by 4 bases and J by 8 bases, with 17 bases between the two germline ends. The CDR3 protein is CASSSSNSRGEKLFF. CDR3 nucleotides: TGTGCCAGCAGCTCCAGCAACTCAAGGGGAGAAAAACTGTTTTTT.

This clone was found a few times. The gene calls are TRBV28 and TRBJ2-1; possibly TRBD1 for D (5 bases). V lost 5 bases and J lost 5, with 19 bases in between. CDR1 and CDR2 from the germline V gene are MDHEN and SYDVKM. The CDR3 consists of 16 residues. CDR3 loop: CASSGHRIWMDNEQFF. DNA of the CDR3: TGTGCCAGCAGTGGCCACAGGATTTGGATGGACAATGAGCAGTTCTTC.

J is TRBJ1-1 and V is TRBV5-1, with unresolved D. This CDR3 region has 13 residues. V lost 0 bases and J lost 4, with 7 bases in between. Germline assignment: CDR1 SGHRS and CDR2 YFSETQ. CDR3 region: CASSLVAATEAFF. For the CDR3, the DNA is TGCGCCAGCAGCTTGGTTGCGGCCACTGAAGCTTTCTTT.

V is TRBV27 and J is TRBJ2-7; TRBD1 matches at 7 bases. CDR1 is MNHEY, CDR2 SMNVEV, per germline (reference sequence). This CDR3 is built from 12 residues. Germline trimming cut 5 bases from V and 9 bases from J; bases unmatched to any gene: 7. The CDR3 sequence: CASSPGGLGQYF. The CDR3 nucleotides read TGTGCCAGCAGTCCAGGGGGATTGGGGCAGTACTTC.

The DNA of the CDR3 is TGTGCCAGCAGCGGGGGGGGTATCCGAGAGACCCAGTACTTC. Amino acids: CASSGGGIRETQYF. The chain is built from TRBV5-8 and TRBJ2-5; 7 nucleotides align to TRBD2. This CDR3 contains 14 residues. Trimming removed 4 bases from V and 4 bases from J; junction bases left unmatched: 7. Germline CDR1 and CDR2: SGHTS and YDEGEE.

This chain's CDR3 is CASGKGDNQPQHF. DNA of the CDR3: TGTGCTAGTGGTAAAGGGGACAATCAGCCCCAGCATTTT. J is TRBJ1-5 and V is TRBV12-5; weak D call: TRBD1 (5 bases). The CDR3 has 13 residues. V dropped 5 bases and J dropped 3 bases, with 8 bases sitting between them. Germline lookup yields CDR1 LGHNT and CDR2 FRNRAP.

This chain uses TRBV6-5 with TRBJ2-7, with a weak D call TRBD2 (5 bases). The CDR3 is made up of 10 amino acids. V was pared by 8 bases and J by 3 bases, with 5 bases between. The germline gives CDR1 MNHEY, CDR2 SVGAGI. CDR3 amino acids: CASRDYEQYF. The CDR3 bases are TGTGCCAGCCGGGACTACGAGCAGTACTTC.

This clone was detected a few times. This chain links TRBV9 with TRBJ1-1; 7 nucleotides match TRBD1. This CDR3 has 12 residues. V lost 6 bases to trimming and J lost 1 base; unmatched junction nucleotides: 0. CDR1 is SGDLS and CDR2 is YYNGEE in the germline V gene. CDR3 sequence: CASKGANTEAFF. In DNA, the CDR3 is TGTGCCAGCAAGGGGGCGAACACTGAAGCTTTCTTT.

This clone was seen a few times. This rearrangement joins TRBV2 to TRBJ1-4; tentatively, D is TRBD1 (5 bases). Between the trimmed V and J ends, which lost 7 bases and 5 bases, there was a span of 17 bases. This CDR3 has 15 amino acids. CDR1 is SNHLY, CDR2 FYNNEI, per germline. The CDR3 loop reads CASIKARGLNEKLFF. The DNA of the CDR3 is TGTGCCAGCATAAAGGCAAGGGGCTTAAATGAAAAACTGTTTTTT.

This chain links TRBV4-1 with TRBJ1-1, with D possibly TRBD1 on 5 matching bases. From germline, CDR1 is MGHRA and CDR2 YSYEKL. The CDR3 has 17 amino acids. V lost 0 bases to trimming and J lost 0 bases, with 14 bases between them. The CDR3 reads CASSQDWRGGMNTEAFF. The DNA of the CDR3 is TGCGCCAGCAGCCAAGATTGGAGGGGCGGAATGAACACTGAAGCTTTCTTT.

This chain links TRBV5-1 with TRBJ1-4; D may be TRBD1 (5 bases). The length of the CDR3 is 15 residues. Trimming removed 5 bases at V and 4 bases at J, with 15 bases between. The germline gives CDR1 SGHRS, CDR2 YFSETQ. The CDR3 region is CASRGSGHDNEKLFF. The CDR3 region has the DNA TGCGCCAGCAGAGGTTCAGGGCACGATAATGAAAAACTGTTTTTT.

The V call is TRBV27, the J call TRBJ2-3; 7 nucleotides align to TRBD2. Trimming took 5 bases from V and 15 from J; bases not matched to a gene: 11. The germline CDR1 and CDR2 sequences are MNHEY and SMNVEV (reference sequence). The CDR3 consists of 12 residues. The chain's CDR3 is CASSGRRGDEYF. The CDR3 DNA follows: TGTGCCAGCAGTGGCCGTCGGGGGGACGAATATTTT.